Listed below are T cell receptor beta chains from one sample, sequenced in a study of T cell responses to AZD1222 COVID-19 vaccine. This table comes from immunoSEQ multiplex PCR, and its TCRdb copy is limited to in-frame clones, with some not included. The sample includes 75,000 to 100,000 clones, roughly 90% of them seen just once. Here the sequenced sample was peripheral blood, taken on day 0 of AZD1222 vaccination. These receptors came from an adult in good health. Each CDR3 is given with its conserved first and last residue. The D gene is left open where the match is weak. Rows give clone size only sometimes, using once, few, many, or a class for an expanded clone.

v_gene: TRBV19
j_gene: TRBJ1-5
abundance: NA
d_gene: NA
CDR3nt: TGTGCCTCCCGACCGTATAGCAATCAGCCCCAGCATTTT
CDR3aa: CASRPYSNQPQHF

v_gene: TRBV9
j_gene: TRBJ2-7
abundance: NA
d_gene: NA
CDR3nt: TGTGCCAGCAGCTTCACGGGAGATTCCTACGAGCAGTACTTC
CDR3aa: CASSFTGDSYEQYF

v_gene: TRBV29-1
j_gene: TRBJ1-2
abundance: few
d_gene: TRBD1
CDR3nt: TGCAGCGTTCTCGGGACAGGTCTACCAGGCTACACCTTC
CDR3aa: CSVLGTGLPGYTF

v_gene: TRBV7-2
j_gene: TRBJ2-1
abundance: once
d_gene: TRBD1
CDR3nt: TGTGCCAGCAGCTTAGCTGGGCAGGGGGCATATGAGCAGTTCTTC
CDR3aa: CASSLAGQGAYEQFF

v_gene: TRBV19
j_gene: TRBJ1-5
abundance: NA
d_gene: TRBD1
CDR3nt: TGTGCCAGTACAGGGGGCTTTGGGGATCAGCCCCAGCATTTT
CDR3aa: CASTGGFGDQPQHF

v_gene: TRBV21-1
j_gene: TRBJ2-7
abundance: NA
d_gene: NA
CDR3nt: TGTGCCAGCAACAAGTGGAGGCGTACCTACGAGCAGTACTTC
CDR3aa: CASNKWRRTYEQYF

v_gene: TRBV5-5
j_gene: TRBJ1-3
abundance: NA
d_gene: NA
CDR3nt: TGTGCCAGCAGCTCGTTCTATCTGGGTGGGCTTGGAAACACCATATATTTT
CDR3aa: CASSSFYLGGLGNTIYF

v_gene: TRBV28
j_gene: TRBJ1-2
abundance: NA
d_gene: TRBD1
CDR3nt: TGTGCCAGCAGTTTCGGGGACAGGGTCGGTGGCTACACCTTC
CDR3aa: CASSFGDRVGGYTF

v_gene: TRBV28
j_gene: TRBJ2-5
abundance: NA
d_gene: NA
CDR3nt: TGTGCCAGCAGCCATTCGGGGGAGCGGGAGACCCAGTACTTC
CDR3aa: CASSHSGERETQYF

v_gene: TRBV4-1
j_gene: TRBJ2-3
abundance: NA
d_gene: TRBD1
CDR3nt: TGCGCCAGCAGTCTTGGACAGGGCCCAGATACGCAGTATTTT
CDR3aa: CASSLGQGPDTQYF

v_gene: TRBV10-3
j_gene: TRBJ2-3
abundance: NA
d_gene: NA
CDR3nt: TGTGCCTCCGCACTTGCTATTAACACAGATACGCAGTATTTT
CDR3aa: CASALAINTDTQYF

v_gene: TRBV12-3/TRBV12-4
j_gene: TRBJ1-5
abundance: NA
d_gene: NA
CDR3nt: TGTGCCAGCAGTTTATTAAATACCCAGCCCCAGCATTTT
CDR3aa: CASSLLNTQPQHF

v_gene: TRBV27
j_gene: TRBJ2-7
abundance: NA
d_gene: TRBD2
CDR3nt: TGTGCCAGCAGTCGGCTAGCGGGAGGAGAAGAGCAGTACTTC
CDR3aa: CASSRLAGGEEQYF

v_gene: TRBV6-2/TRBV6-3
j_gene: TRBJ2-1
abundance: NA
d_gene: NA
CDR3nt: TGTGCCAGCAGTTACCTCCCGGCGGGATATACAATGCAGGAGCAGTTCTTC
CDR3aa: CASSYLPAGYTMQEQFF

v_gene: TRBV9
j_gene: TRBJ1-6
abundance: NA
d_gene: NA
CDR3nt: TGTGCCAGCAGCGCGGACGGCGGCTCCTATAATTCACCCCTCCACTTT
CDR3aa: CASSADGGSYNSPLHF

v_gene: TRBV5-1
j_gene: TRBJ2-1
abundance: NA
d_gene: TRBD2
CDR3nt: TGCGCCAGCAGTCCGGGGGGTGAGCAGTTCTTC
CDR3aa: CASSPGGEQFF

v_gene: TRBV4-3
j_gene: TRBJ2-7
abundance: NA
d_gene: NA
CDR3nt: TGCGCCAGCAGCCAAGGCAGGCAAGGGAACGAGCAGTACTTC
CDR3aa: CASSQGRQGNEQYF

v_gene: TRBV7-2
j_gene: TRBJ2-7
abundance: NA
d_gene: TRBD1
CDR3nt: TGTGCCAGCAGACCGGGACAGTCTGTCTACGAGCAGTACTTC
CDR3aa: CASRPGQSVYEQYF

v_gene: TRBV27
j_gene: TRBJ2-3
abundance: NA
d_gene: NA
CDR3nt: TGTGCCAGCAGTTTCAGAGGGTATGCGACAGATACGCAGTATTTT
CDR3aa: CASSFRGYATDTQYF

v_gene: TRBV19
j_gene: TRBJ2-5
abundance: NA
d_gene: NA
CDR3nt: TGTGCCAGTAGGCTCTCAGGGATAAGTTGGCAAGAGACCCAGTACTTC
CDR3aa: CASRLSGISWQETQYF

v_gene: TRBV6-5
j_gene: TRBJ2-3
abundance: NA
d_gene: NA
CDR3nt: TGTGCCAGCAACTCAGCGGAGGGGACAGATACGCAGTATTTT
CDR3aa: CASNSAEGTDTQYF

v_gene: TRBV24-1
j_gene: TRBJ1-4
abundance: once
d_gene: TRBD1
CDR3nt: TGTGCCACCAGTGATGGCCCGGGACAGCGTGAAAAACTGTTTTTT
CDR3aa: CATSDGPGQREKLFF

v_gene: TRBV11-2
j_gene: TRBJ2-1
abundance: NA
d_gene: NA
CDR3nt: TGTGCCAGCAGCTTCCCCGTCGGTGCGGGTGAGCAGTTCTTC
CDR3aa: CASSFPVGAGEQFF

v_gene: TRBV5-6
j_gene: TRBJ1-1
abundance: NA
d_gene: NA
CDR3nt: TGTGCCAGCAGCTTGAGGTTCCCTAACACTGAAGCTTTCTTT
CDR3aa: CASSLRFPNTEAFF

v_gene: TRBV28
j_gene: TRBJ1-5
abundance: NA
d_gene: NA
CDR3nt: TGTGCCAGCACCCTTCACAGCGCCCACAATCAGCCCCAGCATTTT
CDR3aa: CASTLHSAHNQPQHF

v_gene: TRBV28
j_gene: TRBJ1-1
abundance: NA
d_gene: NA
CDR3nt: TGTGCCAGCAGTACGAGTCAGGGGAACACTGAAGCTTTCTTT
CDR3aa: CASSTSQGNTEAFF

v_gene: TRBV16
j_gene: TRBJ1-3
abundance: NA
d_gene: NA
CDR3nt: TGTGCCAGCAGCCAATCGGCGGCCTCTGGAAACACCATATATTTT
CDR3aa: CASSQSAASGNTIYF

v_gene: TRBV29-1
j_gene: TRBJ2-7
abundance: NA
d_gene: NA
CDR3nt: TGCAGCGTTGCCCGGACGGGCTACGAGCAGTACTTC
CDR3aa: CSVARTGYEQYF

v_gene: TRBV7-6
j_gene: TRBJ2-7
abundance: NA
d_gene: NA
CDR3nt: TGTGCCAGCAGCTTAAATGACGGTTCCTACGAGCAGTACTTC
CDR3aa: CASSLNDGSYEQYF

v_gene: TRBV14
j_gene: TRBJ2-1
abundance: NA
d_gene: TRBD2
CDR3nt: TGTGCCAGCAGGGAAGCGGGAGGGGATGAGCAGTTCTTC
CDR3aa: CASREAGGDEQFF

v_gene: TRBV18
j_gene: TRBJ1-2
abundance: NA
d_gene: NA
CDR3nt: TGTGCCAGCTCACCACCGGGGGTATCCAACTATGGCTACACCTTC
CDR3aa: CASSPPGVSNYGYTF

v_gene: TRBV2
j_gene: TRBJ1-1
abundance: NA
d_gene: NA
CDR3nt: TGTGCCGGCGCGGGAGGGGGGGCCTTGGTCACTGAAGCTTTCTTT
CDR3aa: CAGAGGGALVTEAFF

v_gene: TRBV28
j_gene: TRBJ1-4
abundance: NA
d_gene: TRBD1
CDR3nt: TGTGCCAGCAGCACGGGACAGCAACCGGAAAAACTGTTTTTT
CDR3aa: CASSTGQQPEKLFF

v_gene: TRBV19
j_gene: TRBJ2-1
abundance: NA
d_gene: TRBD1
CDR3nt: TGTGCCAGTAGCCTCCAGGGACAGGGGGCTTTAAGGAGCTCCTACAATGAGCAGTTCTTC
CDR3aa: CASSLQGQGALRSSYNEQFF

v_gene: TRBV7-2
j_gene: TRBJ1-1
abundance: NA
d_gene: NA
CDR3nt: TGTGCCAGCAGCTTAGACCCAGCGGTACCTCAGGCTTTCTTT
CDR3aa: CASSLDPAVPQAFF

v_gene: TRBV4-3
j_gene: TRBJ2-2
abundance: NA
d_gene: NA
CDR3nt: TGCGCCAGCAGCCAAGATCTGTGGGCCACCGGGGAGCTGTTTTTT
CDR3aa: CASSQDLWATGELFF

v_gene: TRBV6-5
j_gene: TRBJ1-5
abundance: NA
d_gene: TRBD1
CDR3nt: TGTGCCAGCAGTCTTGAGGGGACAGGGATAAGAGCCCAGCATTTT
CDR3aa: CASSLEGTGIRAQHF

v_gene: TRBV19
j_gene: TRBJ2-4
abundance: NA
d_gene: TRBD1
CDR3nt: TGTGCCAGTAGTATGGGACAGACCCTAGCCAAAAACATTCAGTACTTC
CDR3aa: CASSMGQTLAKNIQYF

v_gene: TRBV3-1/TRBV3-2
j_gene: TRBJ1-2
abundance: NA
d_gene: NA
CDR3nt: TGTGCCAGCAGCCAGACGGCTAACTATGGCTACACCTTC
CDR3aa: CASSQTANYGYTF

v_gene: TRBV27
j_gene: TRBJ2-3
abundance: NA
d_gene: TRBD1
CDR3nt: TGTGCCAGCAGCCGCTCCGGGACAGGCCCCACAGATACGCAGTATTTT
CDR3aa: CASSRSGTGPTDTQYF

v_gene: TRBV6-5
j_gene: TRBJ2-5
abundance: NA
d_gene: NA
CDR3nt: TGTGCCAGCAGTTACTGGAAGGGTGGTCAAGAGACCCAGTACTTC
CDR3aa: CASSYWKGGQETQYF

v_gene: TRBV24-1
j_gene: TRBJ2-3
abundance: NA
d_gene: NA
CDR3nt: TGTGCCACCAGTGATCGTGGAGGGAACACAGATACGCAGTATTTT
CDR3aa: CATSDRGGNTDTQYF

v_gene: TRBV7-3
j_gene: TRBJ2-7
abundance: few
d_gene: TRBD1
CDR3nt: TGTGCCAGCAGCTACGACAGGGCCTACGAGCAGTACTTC
CDR3aa: CASSYDRAYEQYF

v_gene: TRBV28
j_gene: TRBJ1-2
abundance: NA
d_gene: TRBD1
CDR3nt: TGTGCCAGCAGTTCTCGGGACAGGGGTGGAGGCTACACCTTC
CDR3aa: CASSSRDRGGGYTF

v_gene: TRBV15
j_gene: TRBJ2-2
abundance: NA
d_gene: NA
CDR3nt: TGTGCCACCAATATAGGGGGGGCCTCGAACACCGGGGAGCTGTTTTTT
CDR3aa: CATNIGGASNTGELFF

v_gene: TRBV7-2
j_gene: TRBJ1-2
abundance: NA
d_gene: TRBD1
CDR3nt: TGTGCCAGCAGCTACCGACAGGGGGTTCAGGGTGGCTACACCTTC
CDR3aa: CASSYRQGVQGGYTF

v_gene: TRBV12-3/TRBV12-4
j_gene: TRBJ1-5
abundance: NA
d_gene: NA
CDR3nt: TGTGCCAGCAGTTTTAACCGGGATCAGCCCCAGCATTTT
CDR3aa: CASSFNRDQPQHF

v_gene: TRBV4-3
j_gene: TRBJ2-7
abundance: NA
d_gene: NA
CDR3nt: TGCGCCAGCAGCCAAGGGGGGGGAGGACAGGGCTACGAGCAGTACTTC
CDR3aa: CASSQGGGGQGYEQYF

v_gene: TRBV24-1
j_gene: TRBJ2-3
abundance: NA
d_gene: NA
CDR3nt: TGTGCCACCACCGTCGATGGAGATACGCAGTATTTT
CDR3aa: CATTVDGDTQYF

v_gene: TRBV6-1
j_gene: TRBJ1-5
abundance: NA
d_gene: NA
CDR3nt: TGTGCCAGCAGTGAGGGCAGGGGAGGGGATCAGCCCCAGCATTTT
CDR3aa: CASSEGRGGDQPQHF

v_gene: TRBV6-1
j_gene: TRBJ2-7
abundance: few
d_gene: TRBD2
CDR3nt: TGTGCCAGCAGTGAGGGACTAGCGGGAGGATACGAGCAGTACTTC
CDR3aa: CASSEGLAGGYEQYF

v_gene: TRBV7-9
j_gene: TRBJ1-6
abundance: NA
d_gene: TRBD1
CDR3nt: TGTGCCAGCAGCTCCCACTTCCGGGACAGGGGGAATTCACCCCTCCACTTT
CDR3aa: CASSSHFRDRGNSPLHF

v_gene: TRBV6-6
j_gene: TRBJ2-5
abundance: once
d_gene: TRBD2
CDR3nt: TGTGCCAGCAGAAACCCGGGACTAGCGGGAAGAGAGACCCAGTACTTC
CDR3aa: CASRNPGLAGRETQYF

v_gene: TRBV18
j_gene: TRBJ2-7
abundance: NA
d_gene: NA
CDR3nt: TGTGCCAGCTCACCCTCATGGGGGGCGCGGGAGCAGTACTTC
CDR3aa: CASSPSWGAREQYF